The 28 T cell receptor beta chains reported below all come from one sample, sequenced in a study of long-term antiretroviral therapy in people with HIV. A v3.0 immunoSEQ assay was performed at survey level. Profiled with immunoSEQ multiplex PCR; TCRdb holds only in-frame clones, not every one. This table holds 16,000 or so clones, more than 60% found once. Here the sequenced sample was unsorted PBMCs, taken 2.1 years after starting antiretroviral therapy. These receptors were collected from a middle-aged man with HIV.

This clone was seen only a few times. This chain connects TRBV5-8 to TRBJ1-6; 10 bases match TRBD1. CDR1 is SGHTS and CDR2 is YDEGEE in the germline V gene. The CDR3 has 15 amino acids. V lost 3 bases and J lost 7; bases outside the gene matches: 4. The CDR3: CASSSSDRGNSPLHF. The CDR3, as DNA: TGTGCCAGCAGCTCCTCGGACAGGGGGAATTCACCCCTCCACTTT. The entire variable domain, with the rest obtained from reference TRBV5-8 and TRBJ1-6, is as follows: EAGVTQSPTHLIKTRGQQATLRCSPISGHTSVYWYQQALGLGLQFLLWYDEGEERNRGNFPPRFSGRQFPNYSSELNVNALELEDSALYLCASSSSDRGNSPLHFGNGTRLTVT.

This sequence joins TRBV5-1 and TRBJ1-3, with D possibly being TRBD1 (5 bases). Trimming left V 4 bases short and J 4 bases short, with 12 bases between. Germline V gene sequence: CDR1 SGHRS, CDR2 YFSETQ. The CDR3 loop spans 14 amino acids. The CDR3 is CASSGGTDGNTIYF. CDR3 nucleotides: TGCGCCAGCAGCGGGGGGACGGACGGAAACACCATATATTTT.

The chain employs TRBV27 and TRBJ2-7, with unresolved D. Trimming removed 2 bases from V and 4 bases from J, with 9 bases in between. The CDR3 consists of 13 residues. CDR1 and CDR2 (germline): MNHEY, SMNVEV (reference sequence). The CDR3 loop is CASSLGESYEQYF. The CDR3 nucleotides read TGTGCCAGCAGTTTAGGTGAGAGTTACGAGCAGTACTTC.

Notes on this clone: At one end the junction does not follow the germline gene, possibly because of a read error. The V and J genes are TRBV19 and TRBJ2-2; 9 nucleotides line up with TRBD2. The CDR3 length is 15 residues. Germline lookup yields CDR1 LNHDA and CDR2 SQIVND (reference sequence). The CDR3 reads CASSIGSGGTGELFF. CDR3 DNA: TGTGCCAGTAGCATAGGTAGCGGGGGCACCGGGGAGCTGTTTTTT.

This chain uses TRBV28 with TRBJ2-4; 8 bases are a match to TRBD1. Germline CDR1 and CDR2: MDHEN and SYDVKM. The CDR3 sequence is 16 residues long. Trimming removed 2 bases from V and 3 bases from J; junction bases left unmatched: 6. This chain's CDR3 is CASSLRTGNFKNIQYF. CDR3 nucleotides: TGTGCCAGCAGTTTAAGGACAGGGAACTTCAAAAACATTCAGTACTTC.

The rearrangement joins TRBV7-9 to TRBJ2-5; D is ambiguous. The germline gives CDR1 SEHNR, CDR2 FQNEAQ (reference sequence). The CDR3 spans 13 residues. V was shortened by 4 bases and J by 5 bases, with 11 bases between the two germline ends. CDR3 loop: CASSSPLAETQYF. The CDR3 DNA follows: TGTGCCAGCAGCTCGCCGCTTGCTGAGACCCAGTACTTC.

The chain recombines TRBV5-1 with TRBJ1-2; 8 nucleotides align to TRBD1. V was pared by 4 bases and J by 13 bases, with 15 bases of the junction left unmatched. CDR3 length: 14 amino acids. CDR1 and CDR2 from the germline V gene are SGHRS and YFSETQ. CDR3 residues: CASSTDRALLRCTF. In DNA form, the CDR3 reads TGCGCCAGCAGCACGGACAGGGCTCTCCTCCGATGCACCTTC.

The CDR3 loop is CASSTSTGIATQYF. Written as DNA, the CDR3 is TGCGCCAGCAGCACATCGACAGGGATCGCGACCCAGTACTTC. This chain links TRBV5-1 with TRBJ2-5; 7 bases line up with TRBD1. With 4 bases clipped from V and 7 bases from J, the junction kept 10 bases outside the gene matches. The CDR3 has 14 residues. CDR1 is SGHRS, CDR2 YFSETQ, per germline.

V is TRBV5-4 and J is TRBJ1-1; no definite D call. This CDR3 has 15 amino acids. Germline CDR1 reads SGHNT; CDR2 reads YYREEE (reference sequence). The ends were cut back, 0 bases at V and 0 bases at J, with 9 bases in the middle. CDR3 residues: CASSLASVMNTEAFF. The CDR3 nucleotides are TGTGCCAGCAGCTTGGCCTCGGTAATGAACACTGAAGCTTTCTTT.

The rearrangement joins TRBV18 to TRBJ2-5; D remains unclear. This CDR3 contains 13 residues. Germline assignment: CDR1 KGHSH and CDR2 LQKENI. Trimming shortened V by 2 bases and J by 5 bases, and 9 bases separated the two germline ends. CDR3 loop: CASSPEQLETQYF. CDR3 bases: TGTGCCAGCTCACCAGAACAGCTGGAGACCCAGTACTTC.

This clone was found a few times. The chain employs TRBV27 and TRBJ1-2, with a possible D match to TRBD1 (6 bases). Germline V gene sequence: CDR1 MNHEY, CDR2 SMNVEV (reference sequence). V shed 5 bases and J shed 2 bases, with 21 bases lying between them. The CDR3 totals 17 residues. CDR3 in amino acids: CASSPRTDPAANYGYTF. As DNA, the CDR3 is TGTGCCAGCAGTCCCCGGACAGATCCCGCAGCAAACTATGGCTACACCTTC.

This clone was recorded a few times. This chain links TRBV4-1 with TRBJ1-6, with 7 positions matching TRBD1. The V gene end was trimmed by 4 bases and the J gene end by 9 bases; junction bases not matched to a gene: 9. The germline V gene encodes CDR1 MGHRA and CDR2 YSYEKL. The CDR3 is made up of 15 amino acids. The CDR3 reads CASSLSQGDFSPLHF. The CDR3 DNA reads TGCGCCAGCAGCCTTAGCCAGGGGGACTTTTCACCCCTCCACTTT.

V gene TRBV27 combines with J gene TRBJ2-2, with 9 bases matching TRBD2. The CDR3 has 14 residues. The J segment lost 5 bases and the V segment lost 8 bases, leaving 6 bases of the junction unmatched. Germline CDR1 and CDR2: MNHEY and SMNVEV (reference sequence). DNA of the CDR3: TGTGCCAGCGGAGCGGGGGGTATTACCGGGGAGCTGTTTTTT. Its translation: CASGAGGITGELFF.

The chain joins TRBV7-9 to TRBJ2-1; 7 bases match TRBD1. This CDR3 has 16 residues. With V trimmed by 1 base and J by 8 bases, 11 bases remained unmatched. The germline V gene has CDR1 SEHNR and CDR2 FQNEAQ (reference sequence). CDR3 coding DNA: TGTGCCAGCAGCTTAGTGGTCGAAGGGGGCCGGGATGAGCAGTTCTTC. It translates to CASSLVVEGGRDEQFF.

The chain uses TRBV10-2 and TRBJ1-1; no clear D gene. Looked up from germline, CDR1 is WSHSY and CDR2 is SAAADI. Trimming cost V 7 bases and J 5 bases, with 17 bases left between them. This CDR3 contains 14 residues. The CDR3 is CASTPSGLGTEAFF. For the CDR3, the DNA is TGCGCCAGCACCCCTAGTGGGCTGGGTACTGAAGCTTTCTTT.

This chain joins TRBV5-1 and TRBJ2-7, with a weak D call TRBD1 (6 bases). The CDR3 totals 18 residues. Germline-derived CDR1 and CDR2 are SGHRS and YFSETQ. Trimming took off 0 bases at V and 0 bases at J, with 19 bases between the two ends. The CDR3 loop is CASSLAGQGRSSSYEQYF. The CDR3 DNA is TGCGCCAGCAGCTTGGCGGGGCAGGGGAGATCCAGCTCCTACGAGCAGTACTTC. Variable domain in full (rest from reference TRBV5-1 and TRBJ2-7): KAGVTQTPRYLIKTRGQQVTLSCSPISGHRSVSWYQQTPGQGLQFLFEYFSETQRNKGNFPGRFSGRQFSNSRSEMNVSTLELGDSALYLCASSLAGQGRSSSYEQYFGPGTRLTVT.

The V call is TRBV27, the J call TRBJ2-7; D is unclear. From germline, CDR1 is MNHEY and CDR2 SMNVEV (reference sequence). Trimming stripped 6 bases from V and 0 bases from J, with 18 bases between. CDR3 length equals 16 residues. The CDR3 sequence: CASSSRGFGNSYEQYF. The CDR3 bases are TGTGCCAGCAGCTCCCGTGGTTTTGGCAACTCCTACGAGCAGTACTTC.

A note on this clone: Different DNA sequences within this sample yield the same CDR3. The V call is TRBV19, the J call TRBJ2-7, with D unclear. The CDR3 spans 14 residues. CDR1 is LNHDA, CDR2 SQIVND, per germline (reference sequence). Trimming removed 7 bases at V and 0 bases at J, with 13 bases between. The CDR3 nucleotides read TGTGCCAGTAAGATCGGAGAGTCCTCCTACGAGCAGTACTTC. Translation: CASKIGESSYEQYF.

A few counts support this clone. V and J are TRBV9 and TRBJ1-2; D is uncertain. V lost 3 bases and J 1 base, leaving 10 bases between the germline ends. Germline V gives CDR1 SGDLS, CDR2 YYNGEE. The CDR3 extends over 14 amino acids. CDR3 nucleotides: TGTGCCAGCAGCGATGGATTCCTTAACTATGGCTACACCTTC. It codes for CASSDGFLNYGYTF.

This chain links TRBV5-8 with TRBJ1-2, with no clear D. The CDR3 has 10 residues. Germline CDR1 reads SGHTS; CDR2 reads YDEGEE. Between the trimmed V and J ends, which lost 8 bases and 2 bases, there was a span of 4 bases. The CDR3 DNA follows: TGTGCCAGGGCCAACTATGGCTACACCTTC. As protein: CARANYGYTF.

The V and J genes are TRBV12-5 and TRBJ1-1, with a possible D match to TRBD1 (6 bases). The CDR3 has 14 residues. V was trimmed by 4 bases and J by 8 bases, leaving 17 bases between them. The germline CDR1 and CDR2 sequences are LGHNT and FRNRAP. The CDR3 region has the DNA TGTGCTAGTGGTTGGAACCCCGGGACACCAGAAGCTTTCTTT. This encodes CASGWNPGTPEAFF.

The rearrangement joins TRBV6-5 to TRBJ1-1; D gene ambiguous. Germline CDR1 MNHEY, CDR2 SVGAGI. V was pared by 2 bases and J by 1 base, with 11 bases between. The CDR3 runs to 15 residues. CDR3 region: CASSYKHKANTEAFF. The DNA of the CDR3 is TGTGCCAGCAGTTACAAACACAAGGCGAACACTGAAGCTTTCTTT.

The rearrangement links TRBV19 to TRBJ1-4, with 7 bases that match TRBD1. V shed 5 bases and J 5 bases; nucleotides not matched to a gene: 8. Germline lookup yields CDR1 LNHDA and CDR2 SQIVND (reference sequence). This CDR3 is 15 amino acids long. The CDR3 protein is CASSPQGQLNEKLFF. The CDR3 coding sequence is TGTGCCAGTAGTCCCCAGGGACAGCTCAATGAAAAACTGTTTTTT.

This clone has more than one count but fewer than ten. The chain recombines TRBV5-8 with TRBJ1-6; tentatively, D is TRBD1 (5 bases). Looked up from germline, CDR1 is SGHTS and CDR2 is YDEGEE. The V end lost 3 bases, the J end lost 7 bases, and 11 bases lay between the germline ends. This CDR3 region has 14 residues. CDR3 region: CASSWDGANSPLHF. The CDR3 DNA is TGTGCCAGCAGCTGGGACGGTGCAAATTCACCCCTCCACTTT.

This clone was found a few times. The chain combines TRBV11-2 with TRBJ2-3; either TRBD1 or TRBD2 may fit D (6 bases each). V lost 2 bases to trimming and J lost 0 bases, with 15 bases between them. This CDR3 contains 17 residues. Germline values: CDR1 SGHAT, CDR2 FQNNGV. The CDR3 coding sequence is TGTGCCAGCAGCTTAAGGGGGGACGAGCTTAGCACAGATACGCAGTATTTT. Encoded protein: CASSLRGDELSTDTQYF.

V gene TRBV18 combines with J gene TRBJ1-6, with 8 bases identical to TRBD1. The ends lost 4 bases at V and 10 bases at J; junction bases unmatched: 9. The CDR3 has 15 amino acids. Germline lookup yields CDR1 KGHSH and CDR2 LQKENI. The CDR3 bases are TGTGCCAGCTCACTAACCGGACAGGGCACATCACCCCTCCACTTT. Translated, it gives CASSLTGQGTSPLHF.

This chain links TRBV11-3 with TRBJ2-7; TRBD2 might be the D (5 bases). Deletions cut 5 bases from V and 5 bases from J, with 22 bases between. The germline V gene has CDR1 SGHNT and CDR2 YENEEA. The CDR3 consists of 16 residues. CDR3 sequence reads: CASSLSLEETGNEQYF. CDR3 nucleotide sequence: TGTGCCAGCAGCCTTAGCCTCGAGGAGACGGGGAACGAGCAGTACTTC.

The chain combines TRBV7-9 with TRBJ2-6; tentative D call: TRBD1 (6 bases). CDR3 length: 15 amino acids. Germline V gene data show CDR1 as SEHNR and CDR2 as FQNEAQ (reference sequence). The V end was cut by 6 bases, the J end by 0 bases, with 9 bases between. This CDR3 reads CASSAGVSGANVLTF. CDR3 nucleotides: TGTGCCAGCAGTGCAGGGGTCTCTGGGGCCAACGTCCTGACTTTC.